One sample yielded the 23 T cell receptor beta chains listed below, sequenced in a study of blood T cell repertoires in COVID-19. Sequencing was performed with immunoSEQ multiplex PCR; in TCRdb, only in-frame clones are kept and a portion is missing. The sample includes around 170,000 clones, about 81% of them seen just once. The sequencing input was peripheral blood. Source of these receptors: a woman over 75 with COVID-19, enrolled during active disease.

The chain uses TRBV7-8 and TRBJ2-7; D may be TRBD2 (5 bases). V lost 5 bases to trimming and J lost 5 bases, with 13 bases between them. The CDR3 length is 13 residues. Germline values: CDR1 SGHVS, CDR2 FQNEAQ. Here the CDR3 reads CASSPSPGNEQYF. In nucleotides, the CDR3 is TGTGCCAGCAGCCCCAGTCCCGGGAACGAGCAGTACTTC.

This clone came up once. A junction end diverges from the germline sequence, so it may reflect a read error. The CDR3 sequence: CASSDRRQRGNSGELFF. In DNA form, the CDR3 reads TGTGCCAGCAGTGACCGCAGACAGCGTGGGAACTCCGGGGAGCTGTTTTTT. The chain carries TRBV6-1 and TRBJ2-2; perhaps TRBD1 as D (5 bases). The CDR3 totals 17 residues. Germline V gene sequence: CDR1 MNHNS, CDR2 SASEGT.

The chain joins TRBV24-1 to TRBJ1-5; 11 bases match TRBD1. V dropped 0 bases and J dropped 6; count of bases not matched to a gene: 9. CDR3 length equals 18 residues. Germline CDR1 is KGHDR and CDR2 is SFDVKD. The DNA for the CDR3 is TGTGCCACCAGTGATTTGGAAGGCCGAGGACAGGGGGCTCAGCCCCAGCATTTT. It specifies CATSDLEGRGQGAQPQHF.

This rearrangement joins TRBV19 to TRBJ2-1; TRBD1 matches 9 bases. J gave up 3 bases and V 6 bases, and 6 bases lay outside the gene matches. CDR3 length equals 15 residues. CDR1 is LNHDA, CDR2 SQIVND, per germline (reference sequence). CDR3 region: CASSSTGGGYNEQFF. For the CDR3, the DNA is TGTGCCAGTAGCTCAACAGGGGGCGGCTACAATGAGCAGTTCTTC.

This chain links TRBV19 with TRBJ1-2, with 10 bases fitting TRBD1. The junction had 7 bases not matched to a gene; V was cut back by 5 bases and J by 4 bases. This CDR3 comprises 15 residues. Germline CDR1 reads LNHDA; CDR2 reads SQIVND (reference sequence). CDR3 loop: CASSLDRGGPYGYTF. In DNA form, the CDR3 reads TGTGCCAGTAGTCTGGACAGGGGGGGACCCTATGGCTACACCTTC.

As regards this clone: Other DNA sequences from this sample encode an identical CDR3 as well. CDR3 in amino acids: CASSRLSVNTEAFF. The DNA of the CDR3 is TGTGCCAGTAGTAGGTTGTCAGTGAACACTGAAGCTTTCTTT. This chain connects TRBV19 to TRBJ1-1, with D unresolved. CDR3 length: 14 residues. Germline values: CDR1 LNHDA, CDR2 SQIVND (reference sequence). Between the trimmed V and J ends, which lost 4 bases and 0 bases, there was a span of 9 bases.

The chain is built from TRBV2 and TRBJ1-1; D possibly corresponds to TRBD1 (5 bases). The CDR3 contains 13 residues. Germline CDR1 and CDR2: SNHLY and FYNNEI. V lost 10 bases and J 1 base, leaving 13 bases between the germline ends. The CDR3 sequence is CATKEDTNTEAFF. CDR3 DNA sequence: TGTGCCACCAAAGAGGACACGAACACTGAAGCTTTCTTT.

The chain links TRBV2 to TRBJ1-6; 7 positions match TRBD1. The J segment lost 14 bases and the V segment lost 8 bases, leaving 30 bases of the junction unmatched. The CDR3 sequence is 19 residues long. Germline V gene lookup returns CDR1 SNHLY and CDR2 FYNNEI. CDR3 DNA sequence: TGTGCCAGCGTTTTTTGGGACCTCAGGGGGGTCCTACCTTCTTTGGCCCTCCACTTT. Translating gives CASVFWDLRGVLPSLALHF.

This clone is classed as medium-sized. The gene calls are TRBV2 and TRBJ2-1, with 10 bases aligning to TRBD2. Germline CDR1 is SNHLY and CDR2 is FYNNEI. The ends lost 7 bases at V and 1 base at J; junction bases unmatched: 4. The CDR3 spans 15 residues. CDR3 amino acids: CASTSGSLSYNEQFF. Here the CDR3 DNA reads TGTGCCAGCACTAGCGGGAGTCTGTCCTACAATGAGCAGTTCTTC.

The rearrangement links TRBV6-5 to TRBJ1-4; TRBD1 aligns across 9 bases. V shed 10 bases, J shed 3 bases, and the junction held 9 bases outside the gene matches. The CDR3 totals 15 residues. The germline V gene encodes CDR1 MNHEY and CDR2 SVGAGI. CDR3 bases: TGTGCCACCACAATACAGGGGGCTGCTAATGAAAAACTGTTTTTT. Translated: CATTIQGAANEKLFF.

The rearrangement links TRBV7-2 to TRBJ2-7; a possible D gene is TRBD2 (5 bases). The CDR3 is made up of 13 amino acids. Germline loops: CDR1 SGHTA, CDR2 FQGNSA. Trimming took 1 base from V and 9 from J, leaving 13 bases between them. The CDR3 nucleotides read TGTGCCAGCAGCTTAGACCCAACCGGGGTGCAGTACTTC. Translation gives CASSLDPTGVQYF.

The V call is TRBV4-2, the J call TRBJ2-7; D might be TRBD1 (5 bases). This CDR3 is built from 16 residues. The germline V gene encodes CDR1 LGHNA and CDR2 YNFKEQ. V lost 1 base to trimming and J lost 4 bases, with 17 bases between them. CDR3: CASSQAYRQGQYEQYF. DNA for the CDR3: TGTGCCAGCAGCCAAGCGTATAGGCAGGGCCAGTACGAGCAGTACTTC.

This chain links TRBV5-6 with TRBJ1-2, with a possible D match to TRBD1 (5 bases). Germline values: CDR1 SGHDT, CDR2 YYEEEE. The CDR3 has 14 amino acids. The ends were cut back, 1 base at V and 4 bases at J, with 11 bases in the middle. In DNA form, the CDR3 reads TGTGCCAGCAGCTTGTGGCAGGGTGGCTATGGCTACACCTTC. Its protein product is CASSLWQGGYGYTF.

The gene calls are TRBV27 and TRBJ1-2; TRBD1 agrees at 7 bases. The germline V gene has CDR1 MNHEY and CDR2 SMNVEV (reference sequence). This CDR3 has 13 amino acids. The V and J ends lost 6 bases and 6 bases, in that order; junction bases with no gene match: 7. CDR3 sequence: CASRTDRADGYTF. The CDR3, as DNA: TGTGCCAGCAGAACAGACAGGGCTGATGGCTACACCTTC.

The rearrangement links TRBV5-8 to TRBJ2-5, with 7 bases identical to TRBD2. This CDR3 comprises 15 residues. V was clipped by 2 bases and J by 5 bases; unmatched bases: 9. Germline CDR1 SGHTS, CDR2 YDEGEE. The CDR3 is CASSFDGGGLETQYF. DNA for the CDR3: TGTGCCAGCAGCTTCGATGGGGGGGGATTGGAGACCCAGTACTTC.

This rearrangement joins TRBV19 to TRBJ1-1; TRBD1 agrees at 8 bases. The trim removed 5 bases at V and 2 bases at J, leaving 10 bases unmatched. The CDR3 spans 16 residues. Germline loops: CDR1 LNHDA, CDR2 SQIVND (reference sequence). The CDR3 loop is CASSSSRTGRNTEAFF. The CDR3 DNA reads TGTGCCAGTAGTTCCTCCAGGACAGGGAGAAACACTGAAGCTTTCTTT.

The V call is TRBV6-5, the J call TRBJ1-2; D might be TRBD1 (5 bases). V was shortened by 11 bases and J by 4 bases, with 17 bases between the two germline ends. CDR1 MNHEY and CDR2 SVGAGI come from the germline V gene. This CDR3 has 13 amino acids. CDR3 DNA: TGTGCCGCGGGGGGTTTTGGTTCCTATGGCTACACCTTC. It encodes CAAGGFGSYGYTF.

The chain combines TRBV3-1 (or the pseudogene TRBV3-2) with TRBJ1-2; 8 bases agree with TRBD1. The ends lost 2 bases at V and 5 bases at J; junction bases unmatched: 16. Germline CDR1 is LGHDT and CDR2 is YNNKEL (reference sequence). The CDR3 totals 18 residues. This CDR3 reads CASSQRAPGQVAYYGYTF. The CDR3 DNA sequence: TGTGCCAGCAGCCAACGAGCCCCGGGACAGGTGGCGTATTATGGCTACACCTTC.

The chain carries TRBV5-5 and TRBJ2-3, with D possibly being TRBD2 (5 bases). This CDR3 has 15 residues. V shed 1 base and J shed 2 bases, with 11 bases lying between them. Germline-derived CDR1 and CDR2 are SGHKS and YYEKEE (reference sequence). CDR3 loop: CASSLLQRPTDTQYF. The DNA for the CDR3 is TGTGCCAGCAGCTTGCTCCAGCGGCCCACAGATACGCAGTATTTT.

CDR3 region: CASRTTLYEKLFF. The CDR3 coding sequence is TGTGCCAGCAGGACAACCCTCTATGAAAAACTGTTTTTT. This chain joins TRBV2 and TRBJ1-4; D unclear. V lost 6 bases and J lost 6, with 11 bases in between. CDR1 is SNHLY, CDR2 FYNNEI, per germline. The CDR3 has 13 residues.

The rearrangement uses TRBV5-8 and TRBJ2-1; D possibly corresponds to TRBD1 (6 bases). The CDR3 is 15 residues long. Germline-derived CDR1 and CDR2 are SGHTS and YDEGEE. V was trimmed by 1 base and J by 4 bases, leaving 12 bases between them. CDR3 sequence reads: CASSLLGGVYNEQFF. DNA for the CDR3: TGTGCCAGCAGCTTGTTAGGGGGAGTATACAATGAGCAGTTCTTC.

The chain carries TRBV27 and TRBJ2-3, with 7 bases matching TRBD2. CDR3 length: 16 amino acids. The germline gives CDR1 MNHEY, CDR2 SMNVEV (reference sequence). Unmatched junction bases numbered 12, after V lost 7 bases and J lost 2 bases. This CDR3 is CASTSSGLSDTDTQYF. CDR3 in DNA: TGTGCCAGCACCTCTTCGGGACTATCCGACACAGATACGCAGTATTTT.

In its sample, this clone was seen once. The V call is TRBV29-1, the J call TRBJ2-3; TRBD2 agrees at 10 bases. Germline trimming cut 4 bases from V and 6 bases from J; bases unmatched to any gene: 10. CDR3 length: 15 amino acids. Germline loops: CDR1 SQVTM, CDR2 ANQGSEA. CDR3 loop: CSVGPSGGAGDTQYF. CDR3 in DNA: TGCAGCGTTGGGCCCAGCGGGGGGGCCGGGGATACGCAGTATTTT.